The T cell receptor (beta chain) described here comes from a study of post-analysis software for immune sequencing data. Across the whole study: Recorded subtypes: relapsing-remitting, secondary progressive, progressive-relapsing; some patients unannotated. The study, taken as a whole, reports: Relative to controls, patients had about five TRBV segments at higher frequency, with TRBV5-6, TRBV5-1 and TRBV20-1 among these. Normalized Chao1 diversity was significantly lower in multiple sclerosis patients than in controls.

The count of this clonotype is one. Its matching antigen is unknown. One end of the junction is discordant with germline, which a read error may explain. Unique molecular identifiers had been added to the TCR beta cDNA libraries. Each batch of roughly 1 to 11 million T cells produced some 500,000 cDNA molecules. TCRdb recomputed calls from the PCR reads with MiXCR, one row per CDR3 protein. The sample has roughly 540,000 distinct CDR3 sequences, 34% seen once. The germline gives CDR1 SGHRS, CDR2 YFSETQ. This CDR3 has 14 residues. This sequence was found in a girl younger than 18 with multiple sclerosis. The J gene is TRBJ2-5, the V gene TRBV5-1; D remains ambiguous. Material: blood. The chain's CDR3 is CAGSLDLPQETQYF. In DNA, the CDR3 is TGCGCCGGCAGCTTGGATCTACCTCAAGAGACCCAGTACTTC.